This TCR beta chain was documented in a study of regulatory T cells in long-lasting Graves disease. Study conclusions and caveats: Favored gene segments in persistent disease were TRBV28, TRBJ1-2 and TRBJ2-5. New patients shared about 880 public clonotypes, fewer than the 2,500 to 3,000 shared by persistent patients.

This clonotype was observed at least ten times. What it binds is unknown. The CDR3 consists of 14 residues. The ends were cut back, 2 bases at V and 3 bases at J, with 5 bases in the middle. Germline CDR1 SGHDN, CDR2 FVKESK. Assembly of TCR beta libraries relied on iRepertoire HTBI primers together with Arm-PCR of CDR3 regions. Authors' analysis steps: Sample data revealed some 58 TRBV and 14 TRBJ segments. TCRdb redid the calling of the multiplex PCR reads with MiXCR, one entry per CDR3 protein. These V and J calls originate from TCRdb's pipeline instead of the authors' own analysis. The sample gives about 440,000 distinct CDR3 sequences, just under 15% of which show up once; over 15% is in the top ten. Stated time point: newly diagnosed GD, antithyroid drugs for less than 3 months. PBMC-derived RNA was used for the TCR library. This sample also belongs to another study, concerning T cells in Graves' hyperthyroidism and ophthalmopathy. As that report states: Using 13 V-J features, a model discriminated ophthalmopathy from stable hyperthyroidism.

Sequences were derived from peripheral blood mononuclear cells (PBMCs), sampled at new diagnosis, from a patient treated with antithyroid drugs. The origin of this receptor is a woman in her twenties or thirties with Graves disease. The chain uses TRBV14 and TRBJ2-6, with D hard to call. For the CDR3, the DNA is TGTGCCAGCAGCCAACAATATGGGGCCAACGTCCTGACTTTC. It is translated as CASSQQYGANVLTF.